This T cell receptor (beta chain) originates from a study of shared clonotypes between healthy human individuals. Germline assignment: CDR1 GTSNPN and CDR2 SVGIG (reference sequence). The V and J ends lost 0 bases and 2 bases respectively, with 8 bases between them. The CDR3 runs 14 residues. This clone came up a few times. Assay used: immunoSEQ multiplex PCR; TCRdb lists only in-frame clones, some missing. The sample includes about half a million clones, around three quarters of them seen just once. The chain couples TRBV30 to TRBJ2-1; D is ambiguous. Sequencing was performed on PBMCs. This clonotype was sampled from a woman aged 40 to 50 in good health. Some clones in this sample may be carry-over from other donors' samples. The CDR3 spells CAWSVDRAYNEQFF. In DNA form, the CDR3 reads TGTGCCTGGAGTGTAGATCGGGCCTACAATGAGCAGTTCTTC.